These 12 T cell receptor beta chains share one sample of origin, sequenced in a study of response to subunit inactivated influenza vaccine. TCRdb re-derived calls from the RT-PCR reads in MiXCR, one entry per CDR3 protein. The data show 450,000 to 600,000 distinct CDR3 sequences, around 7.7% seen once. The sample consisted of PBMCs from blood, taken less than 25 months after vaccination. Every receptor here comes from a man in his fifties or sixties who received an inactivated influenza vaccine.

This clonotype has just a few counts. In DNA, the CDR3 is TGTGCCAGCAGTTACGCCGGACCGCACAATGAGCAGTTCTTC. Its translation: CASSYAGPHNEQFF. The chain employs TRBV6-5 and TRBJ2-1; the D is unclear. This CDR3 has 14 amino acids. Germline CDR1 is MNHEY and CDR2 is SVGAGI. Trimming took 2 bases from V and 5 from J, leaving 10 bases between them.

The rearrangement links TRBV10-2 to TRBJ2-7; 8 bases line up with TRBD2. The V and J ends lost 5 bases and 7 bases, in that order; junction bases with no gene match: 10. CDR3 length equals 14 residues. The germline CDR1 and CDR2 sequences are WSHSY and SAAADI. CDR3 amino acids: CASSRLLAAGEQYF. CDR3 DNA sequence: TGCGCCAGCAGTCGTCTACTAGCGGCAGGGGAGCAGTACTTC.

This sequence joins TRBV5-5 and TRBJ2-3; D is uncertain. The CDR3 contains 12 residues. Germline lookup yields CDR1 SGHKS and CDR2 YYEKEE (reference sequence). The ends were cut back, 6 bases at V and 2 bases at J, with 7 bases in the middle. Written as DNA, the CDR3 is TGTGCCAGCACCGGAATCACAGATACGCAGTATTTT. This translates into CASTGITDTQYF.

This clonotype was seen ten or more times. This CDR3 reads CASSWGLPVDTGELFF. The CDR3 nucleotides are TGTGCCAGCAGCTGGGGACTCCCCGTGGACACCGGGGAGCTGTTTTTT. The chain employs TRBV5-5 and TRBJ2-2, with D maybe TRBD2 (6 bases). The CDR3 sequence is 16 residues long. V was trimmed by 3 bases and J by 3 bases, leaving 15 bases between them. Looked up from germline, CDR1 is SGHKS and CDR2 is YYEKEE (reference sequence).

Only a few counts were recorded for this clonotype. The rearrangement joins TRBV28 to TRBJ1-4; no clear D. The CDR3 has 14 residues. Germline assignment: CDR1 MDHEN and CDR2 SYDVKM. The V end was cut by 8 bases, the J end by 0 bases, with 10 bases between. As DNA, the CDR3 is TGTGCCAGCGCTGACACCGCAACTAATGAAAAACTGTTTTTT. Translating it yields CASADTATNEKLFF. The full variable domain, with the rest looked up from reference TRBV28 and TRBJ1-4, is DVKVTQSSRYLVKRTGEKVFLECVQDMDHENMFWYRQDPGLGLRLIYFSYDVKMKEKGDIPEGYSVSREKKERFSLILESASTNQTSMYLCASADTATNEKLFFGSGTQLSVL.

The table lists this clonotype with a few counts. The chain links TRBV5-1 to TRBJ2-7; 7 nucleotides align to TRBD1. The CDR3 runs to 16 residues. CDR1 and CDR2 from the germline V gene are SGHRS and YFSETQ. V shed 0 bases and J 2 bases; nucleotides not matched to a gene: 8. The CDR3 bases are TGCGCCAGCAGCTTGGCCCGGGACAGTCTTACCTACGAGCAGTACTTC. As protein: CASSLARDSLTYEQYF.

The chain joins TRBV18 to TRBJ2-1; 7 positions match TRBD2. CDR3 length: 17 amino acids. After removal of 0 bases from V and 8 bases from J, the junction contained 13 bases not matched to a gene. Per the germline V gene, CDR1 is KGHSH and CDR2 is LQKENI. The CDR3 is CASSPPLGRLAGDEQFF. As DNA, the CDR3 is TGTGCCAGCTCACCACCGCTTGGTAGACTAGCTGGCGATGAGCAGTTCTTC.

This clonotype showed up many times. The chain carries TRBV20-1 and TRBJ1-2, with TRBD1 as a possible D gene (6 bases). The V end was cut by 5 bases, the J end by 4 bases, with 23 bases between. The CDR3 loop spans 16 amino acids. Germline CDR1 reads DFQATT; CDR2 reads SNEGSKA (reference sequence). The DNA for the CDR3 is TGCAGTGCTCCTGAGCCAAACCGGACAGTATCCTATGGCTACACCTTC. It codes for CSAPEPNRTVSYGYTF.

Remarks on this clonotype: Being one base from a much bigger clone, this may be a read error. The chain carries TRBV9 and TRBJ2-3; D not resolved. The CDR3 has 14 amino acids. Germline V gives CDR1 SGDLS, CDR2 YYNGEE. CDR3 nucleotide sequence: TGTGCCTGCAGCCCGACCCCTGACACAGATACGCAGTATTTT. Translated: CACSPTPDTDTQYF.

Many counts were recorded for this clonotype. This rearrangement joins TRBV7-9 to TRBJ1-3; perhaps TRBD1 as D (5 bases). The V and J ends lost 4 bases and 1 base respectively, with 11 bases between them. CDR3 length equals 15 residues. Germline lookup yields CDR1 SEHNR and CDR2 FQNEAQ (reference sequence). The CDR3 sequence is CASSYGAVSGNTIYF. In nucleotides, the CDR3 is TGTGCCAGCAGCTACGGGGCGGTTTCTGGAAACACCATATATTTT.

This chain connects TRBV20-1 to TRBJ1-2; no clear D gene. This CDR3 contains 14 residues. The V gene lost 0 bases and the J gene lost 8 bases, with 16 bases spanning the gap. Germline CDR1 reads DFQATT; CDR2 reads SNEGSKA (reference sequence). DNA of the CDR3: TGCAGTGCTAGAGAGGCTCCTCGGGTGGAGGGCTACACCTTC. The encoded protein is CSAREAPRVEGYTF.

This clonotype was counted many times. The J gene is TRBJ2-7, the V gene TRBV9, with D perhaps given as TRBD1 or TRBD2 (5 bases each). The germline V gene encodes CDR1 SGDLS and CDR2 YYNGEE. Trimming took 6 bases from V and 5 from J, leaving 36 bases between them. The CDR3 has 20 residues. CDR3 DNA sequence: TGTGCCAGCACGAGGCCGGGGCCCCGGGCCAAAGGGGCGCTATTGAACGAGCAGTACTTC. It is translated as CASTRPGPRAKGALLNEQYF.